The clone carrying this T cell receptor (beta chain) was recorded at least ten times. Its antigen is not identified. This record belongs to a study of shared clonotypes between healthy human individuals. Study findings and constraints: Generation of non-shared clonotypes was less probable than generation of clonotypes shared by all four donors.

Data came from immunoSEQ multiplex PCR; TCRdb stores just in-frame clones and leaves some out. In the table there are about a million clones, 65% to 80% of which are singletons. Sequencing was done on a sample of memory CD4+ T cells sorted from blood. This sample's subset: CD45RA-negative fraction. The clonotype comes from a man aged 18 to 30 in good health.

CDR3 protein: CASSLSAGGFEKLFF. In DNA form, the CDR3 reads TGTGCCAGCAGCTTATCCGCAGGGGGCTTTGAAAAACTGTTTTTT. The gene calls are TRBV7-2 and TRBJ1-4; 8 nucleotides agree with TRBD1. CDR3 length: 15 amino acids. V shed 2 bases and J 7 bases; nucleotides not matched to a gene: 6. Germline CDR1 and CDR2: SGHTA and FQGNSA.